This T cell receptor (beta chain) was recorded in a study of blood T cell repertoires in COVID-19. Study background: Researchers got acute and convalescent COVID-19 samples from the United States, Italy and Spain. PBMCs, B-cell-depleted T cells, or T cells were the source of the cDNA or gDNA that made up the material.

This clone was observed a single time. How the authors handled the data: Amplifying reference gene primers gave estimates of nucleated cell counts. Profiling relied on immunoSEQ multiplex PCR, and the TCRdb table lists in-frame clones only, not all of them. Clone size and V and J calls were adopted from that table, with D and trimming inferred from the DNA. The sample lists some 190,000 clones, roughly 84% occurring once. Germline V gene data show CDR1 as DFQATT and CDR2 as SNEGSKA (reference sequence). This CDR3 is 11 amino acids long. V lost 7 bases to trimming and J lost 3 bases, with 9 bases between them.

The source is a human donor in a cohort sampled during active COVID-19. The chain couples TRBV20-1 to TRBJ1-1, with D perhaps matching TRBD1 (5 bases). The sample taken for sequencing was peripheral blood. The CDR3 DNA is TGCAGTGGAAGACAGTACACTGAAGCTTTCTTT. Translated: CSGRQYTEAFF.